This T cell receptor (beta chain) was recovered during a study of blood T cell repertoires in COVID-19. Overall study: The origin of the acute and convalescent COVID-19 samples was the United States, Italy and Spain.

Patients in Seattle were enrolled during active infection, then followed longitudinally. Authors' analysis steps: Estimation of nucleated cell counts was performed using reference gene primer amplification. Produced via immunoSEQ multiplex PCR; TCRdb's table is partial and in-frame only. V and J calls and clone size come straight from that table; D and trimming were deduced from the DNA. The sample records fewer than 200,000 clones, 92% being singletons. The CDR3 runs to 12 residues. Germline V gives CDR1 SQVTM, CDR2 ANQGSEA. With 3 bases removed from V and 8 bases from J, the gap between germline ends came to 13 bases.

The genes are TRBV29-1 and TRBJ1-2; a weak D match, TRBD1 (5 bases). The sequencing input was peripheral blood. The TCR was taken from a young man with COVID-19, enrolled during active disease. CDR3 coding DNA: TGCAGCGTTGATCTTGGGGCTCGAGGCTACACCTTC. It codes for CSVDLGARGYTF. Full variable domain (outside the CDR3, taken from reference TRBV29-1 and TRBJ1-2): SAVISQKPSRDICQRGTSLTIQCQVDSQVTMMFWYRQQPGQSLTLIATANQGSEATYESGFVIDKFPISRPNLTFSTLTVSNMSPEDSSIYLCSVDLGARGYTFGSGTRLTVV.